One and the same sample provided the 12 T cell receptor beta chains below, sequenced in a study of T cells after yellow fever vaccination. From the 5' RACE reads, TCRdb called clonotypes with MiXCR, one entry per CDR3 protein. Here the sample spans hundreds of thousands of distinct CDR3 sequences, approximately 10% being singletons. The sample here was PBMCs, taken on the day of the first yellow fever vaccination. The receptors stem from a man between 18 and 29 years old who received the YFV17D yellow fever vaccine.

This clonotype occurred a few times. The rearrangement uses TRBV6-5 and TRBJ1-6; D is uncertain. V shed 1 base and J shed 9 bases, with 10 bases lying between them. The CDR3 sequence is 14 residues long. The germline V gene has CDR1 MNHEY and CDR2 SVGAGI. CDR3 bases: TGTGCCAGCAGTTACTACCCTCAAGGTTCACCCCTCCACTTT. This sequence encodes CASSYYPQGSPLHF.

This clonotype was counted a few times. The chain carries TRBV19 and TRBJ2-1; D may be TRBD2 (6 bases). This CDR3 has 14 residues. Germline CDR1 LNHDA, CDR2 SQIVND (reference sequence). V was pared by 5 bases and J by 4 bases, with 12 bases between. The CDR3 nucleotides are TGTGCCAGTAGTTTCGGGGGAAGATACAATGAGCAGTTCTTC. Translated, it gives CASSFGGRYNEQFF.

This chain links TRBV4-3 with TRBJ2-3; 9 bases match TRBD1. The V gene end was trimmed by 3 bases and the J gene end by 5 bases; junction bases not matched to a gene: 3. This CDR3 spans 14 amino acids. Germline CDR1 is LGHNA and CDR2 is YSLEER. This CDR3 reads CASSQDRGKDTQYF. CDR3 coding DNA: TGCGCCAGCAGCCAGGACAGGGGAAAAGATACGCAGTATTTT.

The rearrangement links TRBV4-3 to TRBJ2-2, with TRBD2 matching 11 bases. Germline CDR1 and CDR2: LGHNA and YSLEER. The CDR3 covers 19 residues. V shed 4 bases and J 1 base; nucleotides not matched to a gene: 11. The CDR3 region is CASSPKHRLAGGNTGELFF. The CDR3 nucleotides are TGCGCCAGCAGCCCCAAACATCGTCTAGCGGGGGGGAACACCGGGGAGCTGTTTTTT.

This clonotype was found a few times. The chain is built from TRBV19 and TRBJ2-1, with D maybe TRBD2 (7 bases). The CDR3 spans 14 residues. Trimming removed 3 bases at V and 4 bases at J, with 10 bases between. Per germline, CDR1 LNHDA and CDR2 SQIVND (reference sequence). In nucleotides, the CDR3 is TGTGCCAGTAGTATGGGGGGGCCTTACAATGAGCAGTTCTTC. It yields the protein CASSMGGPYNEQFF.

The chain combines TRBV28 with TRBJ2-1; 11 positions match TRBD2. This CDR3 contains 15 residues. Losses at the gene ends were 8 bases for V and 3 bases for J; bases not matched to a gene: 6. The germline CDR1 and CDR2 sequences are MDHEN and SYDVKM. This chain's CDR3 is CASAAGLADYNEQFF. The CDR3 DNA reads TGTGCCAGCGCCGCGGGACTAGCGGACTACAATGAGCAGTTCTTC.

This clonotype appeared a few times. V gene TRBV29-1 combines with J gene TRBJ1-2, with D hard to call. From germline, CDR1 is SQVTM and CDR2 ANQGSEA. V was pared by 1 base and J by 5 bases, with 8 bases between. This CDR3 contains 12 residues. The CDR3 reads CSVEVAVYGYTF. Here the CDR3 DNA reads TGCAGCGTTGAAGTCGCCGTGTATGGCTACACCTTC.

The V call is TRBV7-2, the J call TRBJ1-2, with D possibly TRBD1 on 5 matching bases. The CDR3 covers 12 residues. With 7 bases removed from V and 9 bases from J, the gap between germline ends came to 15 bases. From germline, CDR1 is SGHTA and CDR2 FQGNSA. The CDR3: CASTPGGESYTF. The CDR3 nucleotides read TGTGCCAGCACGCCCGGGGGGGAAAGCTACACCTTC.

The chain couples TRBV6-5 to TRBJ1-6; D remains unclear. Germline V lookup: CDR1 MNHEY, CDR2 SVGAGI. This CDR3 is built from 17 residues. V was pared by 0 bases and J by 7 bases, with 16 bases between. CDR3 sequence reads: CASSYSVSAGANSPLHF. The CDR3 DNA follows: TGTGCCAGCAGTTACTCGGTCTCCGCAGGCGCCAATTCACCCCTCCACTTT.

This rearrangement joins TRBV20-1 to TRBJ2-2; D may be TRBD2 (6 bases). The ends were cut back, 1 base at V and 7 bases at J, with 22 bases in the middle. This CDR3 comprises 17 residues. CDR1 DFQATT and CDR2 SNEGSKA come from the germline V gene (reference sequence). The CDR3: CSARGPTGRAVSGELFF. DNA for the CDR3: TGCAGTGCTAGAGGGCCAACCGGGAGAGCCGTGAGCGGGGAGCTGTTTTTT.

This clonotype was detected a few times. The chain combines TRBV11-2 with TRBJ2-1; 7 bases agree with TRBD2. Germline V gene data show CDR1 as SGHAT and CDR2 as FQNNGV. With 2 bases clipped from V and 7 bases from J, the junction kept 5 bases outside the gene matches. There are 14 residues in the CDR3. DNA of the CDR3: TGTGCCAGCAGCTTAATGCGGGGGTGGAATGAGCAGTTCTTC. It specifies CASSLMRGWNEQFF.

This clonotype was recorded at least ten times. The rearrangement links TRBV9 to TRBJ2-3; no reliable D call. Germline values: CDR1 SGDLS, CDR2 YYNGEE. The CDR3 contains 13 residues. Trimming shortened V by 2 bases and J by 4 bases, and 8 bases separated the two germline ends. CDR3 residues: CASSVHPADTQYF. CDR3 nucleotide sequence: TGTGCCAGCAGCGTCCACCCCGCAGATACGCAGTATTTT.